The sequence of this TCR beta chain was determined in a study of T cells in Graves' hyperthyroidism and ophthalmopathy. Turning to this clonotype: What it binds is unknown.

The investigators amplified TCR beta CDR3 regions from RNA transcripts. RT-PCR in the first round (using the HTBI primer set) targeted the TCR CDR3. TCRdb re-analysed the multiplex PCR reads in MiXCR, keeping a single row per CDR3 protein. This sample yields around 600,000 distinct CDR3 sequences, of which approximately 15% are seen a single time; approximately 12% belongs to the top ten. V dropped 7 bases and J dropped 6; count of bases not matched to a gene: 12. The germline CDR1 and CDR2 sequences are MDHEN and SYDVKM. This CDR3 has 15 residues. Regarding the study as a whole: In the analysis, a 13 V-J model separated ophthalmopathy from stable hyperthyroidism.

Sequenced input: blood. The chain couples TRBV28 to TRBJ1-5, with 7 positions matching TRBD1. The receptor was derived from a woman between 50 and 59 years old with Graves' ophthalmopathy. The CDR3 region has the DNA TGTGCCAGCACCCCCCGGGCAGGGGGGACTCAGCCCCAGCATTTT. Translated: CASTPRAGGTQPQHF.